These 3 T cell receptor beta chains were all obtained from the same sample, sequenced in a study of blood T cells in healthy people across ages. Primers used in a second PCR of roughly 6 to 11 cycles were a sample-barcoded 5' primer and a J-beta primer mix. MiXCR was run by TCRdb on the 5' RACE reads, yielding one entry per CDR3 protein. The sample consists of around 1.5 million distinct CDR3 sequences, roughly a third of them appearing once. The specimen sequenced was blood. The receptor set was obtained from a woman under 40 in good health.

In this sample, this clonotype turned up a few times. This chain uses TRBV4-2 with TRBJ2-5; perhaps TRBD2 as D (5 bases). V was trimmed by 0 bases and J by 7 bases, leaving 15 bases between them. From germline, CDR1 is LGHNA and CDR2 YNFKEQ. The CDR3 runs to 15 residues. CDR3 amino acids: CASSQERDRVVTQYF. The CDR3 nucleotides are TGTGCCAGCAGCCAAGAGAGGGATAGGGTTGTGACCCAGTACTTC.

The chain uses TRBV29-1 and TRBJ1-4; D possibly corresponds to TRBD1 (5 bases). This CDR3 contains 16 residues. Trimming took off 6 bases at V and 2 bases at J, with 19 bases between the two ends. CDR1 is SQVTM and CDR2 is ANQGSEA in the germline V gene. For the CDR3, the DNA is TGCAGCGTGGAACTTATCGGGGGAGAGACTAATGAAAAACTGTTTTTT. Protein product: CSVELIGGETNEKLFF.

The genes are TRBV9 and TRBJ1-5, with no clear D. The CDR3 sequence is 14 residues long. Germline V gene lookup returns CDR1 SGDLS and CDR2 YYNGEE. V gave up 9 bases and J gave up 2 bases, with 15 bases separating them. The CDR3 protein is CAIKRAGCNQPQHF. The CDR3 DNA is TGTGCCATCAAGCGGGCGGGGTGCAATCAGCCCCAGCATTTT.